The TCR beta chain under discussion was sequenced for a study of T-cell memory formation after mild COVID-19. In TCRdb, the 5' RACE reads were re-called with MiXCR into one record per CDR3 protein. Of around 470,000 distinct CDR3 sequences in the sample, about 20% are singletons; the top ten hold about 8.8%. This clonotype was counted many times. Germline loops: CDR1 SGHVS, CDR2 FNYEAQ. The CDR3 loop spans 13 amino acids. The V and J ends lost 2 bases and 6 bases respectively, with 8 bases between them. This sequence originates from an adult woman who had mild COVID-19 (a few samples of this study predate the infection). Cell type and time point are not known. Sequencing used PBMCs or a T cell subset sorted from them (not recorded which). The rearrangement uses TRBV7-6 and TRBJ1-5; no reliable D call. This chain's CDR3 is CASSLNLRQPQHF. CDR3 sequence (DNA): TGTGCCAGCAGCTTAAACCTTCGTCAGCCCCAGCATTTT.